This T cell receptor (beta chain) was sequenced for a study of breast tumors, draining lymph nodes, adjacent tissues. Notes on the study in general: Luminal-like breast cancer showed significantly greater tumor-nontumor repertoire similarity than basal-like breast cancer did. Most tumor T cells seemingly derive from lymph node, then expand in tumor. Tumor TCR diversity was below lymph nodes but above nontumor tissue.

TCRdb processed the multiplex PCR reads anew with MiXCR; each CDR3 protein has one entry. The sample consists of around 230,000 distinct CDR3 sequences, approximately 30% of them appearing once. This clonotype has at least ten counts. Its specificity is unknown. Breast cancer patients provided tissue from their axillary draining lymph nodes. Germline V CDR1 and CDR2: MNHNS, SASEGT. V was trimmed by 2 bases and J by 0 bases, leaving 1 base between them. The CDR3 runs 12 residues. Sequencing used axillary lymph node tissue. This TCR was sampled from a female donor with breast cancer. Some clones in this sample may be carry-over from other donors' samples. This chain links TRBV6-1 with TRBJ1-2; no clear D gene. CDR3 sequence (DNA): TGTGCCAGCAGTGAAACTAACTATGGCTACACCTTC. This gives the protein CASSETNYGYTF.